This T cell receptor beta chain originates from a study of early T cells in non-severe SARS-CoV-2 infection (TCRdb year 2021). A note on the overall study: Bulk RNA from unsorted whole blood was used for TCR sequencing, so alpha and beta chains could not be paired. The paper as a whole reports these results and caveats: VDJdb matching was skewed toward anti-spike CD8 responses and likely underestimated virus-specific expansions by missing private and CD4 specificities.

Receptors were amplified or captured by 5' RACE. For sequencing, a NextSeq 500 was employed. In the TCR library protocol, unique molecular identifiers were attached to individual cDNA molecules to correct for PCR bias and sequencing error. Both TCR alpha and beta chains were sequenced, and tight co-correlation was observed between alpha and beta sequence abundances in each sample. The paper's processing steps were these. Decombinator V4 was used to annotate TCR sequences for V gene, J gene and CDR3. TCRs were defined as expanded if a significant change between any two time points was detected under a Poisson model with p below 0.0001. TCR abundances were normalised to the total number of TCRs sequenced per sample and expressed as counts per million. TRAV1-2 paired with TRAJ12, TRAJ20 or TRAJ33 defined MAIT TCRs, while TRAV10 paired with TRAJ18 defined iNKT TCRs. VDJdb, accessed 1 November 2021, was searched for CMV, EBV and SARS-CoV-2 annotated TCRs, with TCRs annotated for multiple antigens excluded. TCRdb reanalyzed the raw reads on its own, using fastp at Q25 for trimming and MiXCR for clone calling, and kept in-frame beta chains. CDR3 protein sequences are deduplicated, and each keeps its most common genes and DNA. The V and J calls here are based on TCRdb, not the publication. The sample contains 45,000 to 60,000 distinct CDR3 sequences, more than 9% of them found a single time. About 5% of the sample is held by the ten biggest clonotypes.

This was a case-control study nested in a cohort of healthcare workers in London, UK, who had nasopharyngeal swab PCR tests and blood samples taken every week. Between 23 and 31 March 2020, the week of the UK lockdown, healthcare workers were enrolled and then followed up weekly for as long as 16 weeks. The germline V gene encodes CDR1 SGHTA and CDR2 FQGNSA. Trimming at the junction amounts to 6 bases on V and 4 bases on J, and the germline ends lie 10 bases apart. The CDR3 holds 13 amino acids from the cysteine to the phenylalanine. The retained sequence is limited to the CDR3, 39 bases, with the frame set at the first base. This clonotype has just a few counts. The antigen it recognizes is unknown. No qualities accompany the bases; no much larger clone lies one base away.

This sequence originates from an adult who was a healthcare worker with PCR-confirmed SARS-CoV-2 infection or an uninfected control (not recorded which). This chain joins TRBV7-2 to TRBJ1-5; no D gene call is confident. The source material was whole blood. The CDR3 protein: CASSLLFNQPQHF. The nucleotides read TGTGCCAGCAGTCTGTTATTTAATCAGCCCCAGCATTTT. Reference TRBV7-2 and TRBJ1-5 proteins supply the regions before and after the CDR3; the full variable domain is: GAGVSQSPSNKVTEKGKDVELRCDPISGHTALYWYRQSLGQGLEFLIYFQGNSAPDKSGLPSDRFSAERTGGSVSTLTIQRTQQEDSAVYLCASSLLFNQPQHFGDGTRLSIL.